These 10 T cell receptor beta chains were sequenced from one sample in a study of blood T cell repertoires in COVID-19. The protocol was immunoSEQ multiplex PCR, while the TCRdb copy is restricted to in-frame clones and leaves out a portion. Altogether approximately 97,000 clones are present, 86% being singletons, with the ten largest covering roughly a sixth. Sequenced sample: peripheral blood. Receptor source: a woman aged 80 or older with acute or convalescent COVID-19.

The chain employs TRBV18 and TRBJ1-4; D is possibly TRBD1 (5 bases). The CDR3 covers 17 residues. Germline loops: CDR1 KGHSH, CDR2 LQKENI. Trimming removed 0 bases at V and 0 bases at J, with 11 bases between. This CDR3 reads CASSPPRGTTTNEKLFF. As DNA, the CDR3 is TGTGCCAGCTCACCACCTAGGGGAACGACAACTAATGAAAAACTGTTTTTT.

The chain couples TRBV13 to TRBJ1-3; perhaps TRBD1 as D (5 bases). In germline, CDR1 is PRHDT, CDR2 FYEKMQ (reference sequence). The CDR3 is 18 residues long. The ends were cut back, 3 bases at V and 2 bases at J, with 20 bases in the middle. This CDR3 is CASSFSPAGLRAGNTIYF. The CDR3 bases are TGTGCCAGCAGCTTTTCCCCCGCAGGGCTCAGGGCTGGAAACACCATATATTTT.

J is TRBJ2-1 and V is TRBV15, with 8 positions matching TRBD2. The ends lost 1 base at V and 3 bases at J; junction bases unmatched: 2. The CDR3 spans 15 residues. Germline CDR1 LNHNV, CDR2 YYDKDF (reference sequence). The CDR3 is CATSRVAGGYNEQFF. The CDR3 nucleotides read TGTGCCACCAGCAGAGTGGCGGGGGGCTACAATGAGCAGTTCTTC. Variable domain in full (rest from reference TRBV15 and TRBJ2-1): DAMVIQNPRYQVTQFGKPVTLSCSQTLNHNVMYWYQQKSSQAPKLLFHYYDKDFNNEADTPDNFQSRRPNTSFCFLDIRSPGLGDTAMYLCATSRVAGGYNEQFFGPGTRLTVL.

This chain joins TRBV4-1 and TRBJ1-4; possible D gene TRBD1, 5 bases. This CDR3 has 17 residues. V was shortened by 4 bases and J by 5 bases, with 20 bases between the two germline ends. Germline-derived CDR1 and CDR2 are MGHRA and YSYEKL. CDR3 bases: TGCGCCAGCAGCCCACTGAATCCTGGACATCCCAATGAAAAACTGTTTTTT. It is translated as CASSPLNPGHPNEKLFF.

The chain links TRBV11-3 to TRBJ2-1, with 8 bases aligning to TRBD2. This CDR3 region has 15 residues. The germline V gene encodes CDR1 SGHNT and CDR2 YENEEA. V lost 6 bases, J lost 5 bases, and 9 bases stayed unmatched. The CDR3 DNA sequence: TGTGCCAGCAGACCAGGGGTACTAGCGGACAATGAGCAGTTCTTC. The encoded protein is CASRPGVLADNEQFF.

The gene calls are TRBV27 and TRBJ1-6; D unclear. CDR1 and CDR2 from the germline V gene are MNHEY and SMNVEV (reference sequence). The CDR3 totals 15 residues. The ends were cut back, 6 bases at V and 7 bases at J, with 16 bases in the middle. CDR3 amino acids: CASSATGMPNSPLHF. The DNA for the CDR3 is TGTGCCAGCAGCGCCACCGGGATGCCCAATTCACCCCTCCACTTT.

V is TRBV2 and J is TRBJ2-7; TRBD2 might be the D (5 bases). The germline V gene encodes CDR1 SNHLY and CDR2 FYNNEI. V was cut by 5 bases and J by 7 bases, with 21 bases left in between. The CDR3 totals 15 residues. The CDR3 bases are TGTGCCAGCAGTCGGACCCGGCCAGACGAGGGAGAGCAGTACTTC. Its translation is CASSRTRPDEGEQYF.

The V call is TRBV12-3 or TRBV12-4, the J call TRBJ2-1; no clear D gene. V lost 1 base and J 4 bases, leaving 5 bases between the germline ends. The CDR3 is 13 residues long. The CDR3, as DNA: TGTGCCAGCAGTTTAGATCTATACAATGAGCAGTTCTTC. Encoded protein: CASSLDLYNEQFF.

The chain has TRBV5-6 and TRBJ2-3; TRBD2 matches 13 bases. The CDR3 length is 17 residues. Germline V lookup: CDR1 SGHDT, CDR2 YYEEEE. The trim removed 4 bases at V and 3 bases at J, leaving 8 bases unmatched. The CDR3: CASSARSTSGGTDTQYF. CDR3 nucleotide sequence: TGTGCCAGCAGCGCCCGTTCGACTAGCGGGGGGACAGATACGCAGTATTTT.

This rearrangement joins TRBV11-2 to TRBJ2-5, with D possibly matching TRBD2 (6 bases). This CDR3 has 15 residues. Germline loops: CDR1 SGHAT, CDR2 FQNNGV. Trimming took 5 bases from V and 5 from J, leaving 18 bases between them. In DNA, the CDR3 is TGTGCCAGCAGCCCTCGCGGGGCTGGGAGCGAGACCCAGTACTTC. It codes for CASSPRGAGSETQYF.